A single sample is the source of the 26 T cell receptor beta chains below, sequenced in a study of cytomegalovirus exposure and HLA in healthy donors (dated by TCRdb to the late 2010s). Libraries were built with the immunoSEQ multiplex PCR assay. The multiplex PCR relied on a mix of 60 forward primers for TCR Vbeta segments and 13 reverse primers for TCR Jbeta segments. As stored in TCRdb, this immuneACCESS dataset retains in-frame rearrangements with V and J assigned. A fraction of the clones does not appear; measured against another copy, unresolved V genes explain less than half of the discrepancy, and the remainder lacks a known reason. The table for this sample lists over 75,000 clones; about 80% of them were counted only once. The biggest ten clones account for approximately 6% of the sample. Source material: PBMCs. These receptors all stem from a female donor in good health and CMV-seronegative.

The chain is built from TRBV5-1 and TRBJ1-2; D is unresolved. In germline, CDR1 is SGHRS, CDR2 YFSETQ. Trimming removed 5 bases from V and 1 base from J, with 9 bases in between. The CDR3 runs 13 residues. The CDR3 bases are TGCGCCAGCAGTGAGACATTTAACTATGGCTACACCTTC. Its translation: CASSETFNYGYTF.

This chain links TRBV27 with TRBJ1-5; tentatively, D is TRBD1 (6 bases). The CDR3 covers 14 residues. Per the germline V gene, CDR1 is MNHEY and CDR2 is SMNVEV (reference sequence). V lost 5 bases and J 3 bases, leaving 11 bases between the germline ends. CDR3 in DNA: TGTGCCAGCAGTCCCCGGACAGACAATCAGCCCCAGCATTTT. This gives the protein CASSPRTDNQPQHF.

The rearrangement uses TRBV7-2 and TRBJ1-2; 7 bases line up with TRBD1. Germline loops: CDR1 SGHTA, CDR2 FQGNSA. CDR3 length: 16 residues. The V segment lost 0 bases and the J segment 7 bases; nucleotides outside the gene matches: 11. The DNA for the CDR3 is TGTGCCAGCAGCTTAGCGTTTGGGGACAGTCGACTTGGCTACACCTTC. Its translation: CASSLAFGDSRLGYTF. Using reference TRBV7-2 and TRBJ1-2 for the parts outside the CDR3, the full variable domain is GAGVSQSPSNKVTEKGKDVELRCDPISGHTALYWYRQSLGQGLEFLIYFQGNSAPDKSGLPSDRFSAERTGGSVSTLTIQRTQQEDSAVYLCASSLAFGDSRLGYTFGSGTRLTVV.

CDR3 protein: CASSSQGGVGEQYF. CDR3 coding DNA: TGTGCCAGCAGCTCACAGGGGGGAGTGGGAGAGCAGTACTTC. V and J are TRBV5-6 and TRBJ2-7; 8 positions agree with TRBD1. Germline values: CDR1 SGHDT, CDR2 YYEEEE. The V gene end was trimmed by 3 bases and the J gene end by 7 bases; junction bases not matched to a gene: 9. The CDR3 has 14 amino acids. Full variable domain (remainder filled in from reference TRBV5-6 and TRBJ2-7): DAGVTQSPTHLIKTRGQQVTLRCSPKSGHDTVSWYQQALGQGPQFIFQYYEEEERQRGNFPDRFSGHQFPNYSSELNVNALLLGDSALYLCASSSQGGVGEQYFGPGTRLTVT.

The genes are TRBV6-6 and TRBJ1-2, with 12 bases lining up with TRBD1. This CDR3 spans 15 amino acids. The junction had 5 bases not matched to a gene; V was cut back by 6 bases and J by 3 bases. Germline V CDR1 and CDR2: MNHNY, SVGAGI (reference sequence). CDR3 nucleotide sequence: TGTGCCAGCAGCCAGGGACAGGGGGCCCACTATGGCTACACCTTC. Amino acids: CASSQGQGAHYGYTF.

CDR3: CASSLSSGNQPQHF. DNA for the CDR3: TGTGCCAGCAGTTTGTCATCGGGCAATCAGCCCCAGCATTTT. The chain has TRBV28 and TRBJ1-5, with unresolved D. This CDR3 has 14 residues. The germline V gene encodes CDR1 MDHEN and CDR2 SYDVKM. Trimming removed 3 bases from V and 2 bases from J, with 8 bases in between.

For the CDR3, the DNA is TGTGCCAGCAGTTTGTTGGGGGCTCAGCCCCAGCATTTT. It specifies CASSLLGAQPQHF. This sequence joins TRBV28 and TRBJ1-5, with D possibly matching TRBD1 (6 bases). Between the trimmed V and J ends, which lost 3 bases and 6 bases, there was a span of 9 bases. The V gene's germline CDR1 is MDHEN and CDR2 SYDVKM. This CDR3 has 13 amino acids.

The V call is TRBV5-1, the J call TRBJ2-5, with TRBD1 as a possible D gene (5 bases). Trimming cost V 1 base and J 3 bases, with 13 bases left between them. The CDR3 is made up of 15 amino acids. Germline CDR1 SGHRS, CDR2 YFSETQ. DNA of the CDR3: TGCGCCAGCAGCTTGACTCAGGGTGGAGAAGAGACCCAGTACTTC. This gives the protein CASSLTQGGEETQYF.

The chain has TRBV11-2 and TRBJ2-7; TRBD1 might be the D (5 bases). The CDR3 is 13 amino acids. V lost 0 bases and J 4 bases, leaving 7 bases between the germline ends. Germline V CDR1 and CDR2: SGHAT, FQNNGV. CDR3 sequence: CASSLENRYEQYF. CDR3 bases: TGTGCCAGCAGCTTAGAGAACAGGTACGAGCAGTACTTC.

The chain combines TRBV6-6 with TRBJ2-1; 9 nucleotides agree with TRBD2. V shed 6 bases, J shed 3 bases, and the junction held 9 bases outside the gene matches. The V gene's germline CDR1 is MNHNY and CDR2 SVGAGI (reference sequence). The CDR3 runs 16 residues. CDR3 bases: TGTGCCAGCAGCCCCGCGGGACTAGCCCTCTACAATGAGCAGTTCTTC. It yields the protein CASSPAGLALYNEQFF.

This clone was detected only once. CDR3 region: CAWSVRGPETQYF. CDR3 DNA: TGTGCCTGGAGTGTGAGGGGGCCGGAGACCCAGTACTTC. The V and J genes are TRBV30 and TRBJ2-5; TRBD1 matches at 7 bases. This CDR3 has 13 residues. The V segment lost 0 bases and the J segment 5 bases; nucleotides outside the gene matches: 3. Germline lookup yields CDR1 GTSNPN and CDR2 SVGIG (reference sequence). Supplemented by reference TRBV30 and TRBJ2-5, the full variable domain reads SQTIHQWPATLVQPVGSPLSLECTVEGTSNPNLYWYRQAAGRGLQLLFYSVGIGQISSEVPQNLSASRPQDRQFILSSKKLLLSDSGFYLCAWSVRGPETQYFGPGTRLLVL.

This chain connects TRBV13 to TRBJ2-3; D is uncertain. Deletions cut 4 bases from V and 3 bases from J, with 5 bases between. The length of the CDR3 is 12 residues. CDR1 and CDR2 from the germline V gene are PRHDT and FYEKMQ (reference sequence). The CDR3 loop is CASSSQTDTQYF. Written as DNA, the CDR3 is TGTGCCAGCAGCTCACAGACAGATACGCAGTATTTT.

The genes are TRBV7-9 and TRBJ2-7; perhaps TRBD2 as D (6 bases). This CDR3 spans 14 amino acids. Trimming cost V 5 bases and J 7 bases, with 18 bases left between them. Germline CDR1 SEHNR, CDR2 FQNEAQ (reference sequence). The CDR3 DNA reads as TGTGCCAGCAGCACCGAACTGGCGGGGCAGGAGCAGTACTTC. Protein product: CASSTELAGQEQYF.

DNA for the CDR3: TGTGCCAGTAGTCCGATAGCGGGGCTCAATGAGCAGTTCTTC. As protein: CASSPIAGLNEQFF. The chain couples TRBV19 to TRBJ2-1, with 8 positions matching TRBD2. The V segment lost 5 bases and the J segment 6 bases; nucleotides outside the gene matches: 6. Germline CDR1 is LNHDA and CDR2 is SQIVND (reference sequence). There are 14 residues in the CDR3.

The chain is built from TRBV15 and TRBJ2-5; D might be TRBD2 (6 bases). Per the germline V gene, CDR1 is LNHNV and CDR2 is YYDKDF (reference sequence). CDR3 length: 13 residues. Trimming pared 5 bases from V and 5 bases from J, leaving 12 bases between. CDR3 sequence (DNA): TGTGCCACCAGCTCCCGACTAGGGGAGACCCAGTACTTC. The encoded protein is CATSSRLGETQYF.

Here the CDR3 reads CASSPTLTSGRGDEQYF. The CDR3 DNA reads as TGCGCCAGCAGCCCCACCTTAACTAGCGGGAGGGGGGACGAGCAGTACTTC. V and J are TRBV4-1 and TRBJ2-7, with 13 bases aligning to TRBD2. V was pared by 4 bases and J by 5 bases, with 11 bases of the junction left unmatched. Per germline, CDR1 MGHRA and CDR2 YSYEKL. CDR3 size: 17 residues.

The rearrangement uses TRBV7-8 and TRBJ2-1; TRBD2 aligns across 9 bases. The V segment lost 3 bases and the J segment 4 bases; nucleotides outside the gene matches: 4. There are 15 residues in the CDR3. Germline CDR1 SGHVS, CDR2 FQNEAQ. CDR3 sequence: CASSFLAGQYNEQFF. The DNA for the CDR3 is TGTGCCAGCAGCTTTCTAGCGGGGCAATACAATGAGCAGTTCTTC. Full variable domain (remainder filled in from reference TRBV7-8 and TRBJ2-1): GAGVSQSPRYKVAKRGQDVALRCDPISGHVSLFWYQQALGQGPEFLTYFQNEAQLDKSGLPSDRFFAERPEGSVSTLKIQRTQQEDSAVYLCASSFLAGQYNEQFFGPGTRLTVL.

The rearrangement joins TRBV19 to TRBJ2-2, with TRBD1 matching 7 bases. J gave up 4 bases and V 5 bases, and 10 bases lay outside the gene matches. Germline CDR1 LNHDA, CDR2 SQIVND (reference sequence). The CDR3 extends over 16 amino acids. CDR3 bases: TGTGCCAGTAGTTCCCTGGGACAGATAACCACCGGGGAGCTGTTTTTT. Protein: CASSSLGQITTGELFF.

This clone was recorded only once. The chain combines TRBV30 with TRBJ2-1, with 12 nucleotides matching TRBD2. V shed 4 bases and J 7 bases; nucleotides not matched to a gene: 2. The CDR3 covers 13 residues. CDR1 is GTSNPN and CDR2 is SVGIG in the germline V gene (reference sequence). CDR3 sequence: CAWTSGGANEQFF. The CDR3, as DNA: TGTGCCTGGACTAGCGGGGGGGCGAATGAGCAGTTCTTC.

The V gene is TRBV5-1, the J gene TRBJ2-7; a possible D gene is TRBD1 (6 bases). The CDR3 is 16 amino acids. Trimming pared 4 bases from V and 3 bases from J, leaving 20 bases between. Per germline, CDR1 SGHRS and CDR2 YFSETQ. Here the CDR3 DNA reads TGCGCCAGCAGCGAGGGACACCGAGCGACCCGCTACGAGCAGTACTTC. As protein: CASSEGHRATRYEQYF.

The chain combines TRBV25-1 with TRBJ2-2; unclear D gene. CDR1 MGHDK and CDR2 SYGVNS come from the germline V gene. The CDR3 loop spans 12 amino acids. V shed 3 bases and J shed 7 bases, with 6 bases lying between them. This chain's CDR3 is CASSDVVGELFF. The CDR3 DNA reads as TGTGCCAGCAGTGACGTAGTCGGGGAGCTGTTTTTT.

The chain is built from TRBV14 and TRBJ1-1; 9 bases match TRBD1. CDR1 SGHDN and CDR2 FVKESK come from the germline V gene. Unmatched junction bases numbered 8, after V lost 4 bases and J lost 11 bases. The CDR3 consists of 13 residues. The CDR3 region is CASSLGQGRGAFF. CDR3 bases: TGTGCCAGCAGCCTCGGACAGGGGAGAGGGGCTTTCTTT.

This chain uses TRBV4-1 with TRBJ2-1; possibly TRBD1 for D (7 bases). The CDR3 totals 17 residues. V was cut by 4 bases and J by 6 bases, with 22 bases left in between. Per germline, CDR1 MGHRA and CDR2 YSYEKL. DNA for the CDR3: TGCGCCAGCAGCCGTATCAGGGGGGCAGGAATGGGCAATGAGCAGTTCTTC. It translates to CASSRIRGAGMGNEQFF.

The chain recombines TRBV28 with TRBJ1-5; 8 bases agree with TRBD1. V lost 4 bases and J lost 0; bases outside the gene matches: 8. Germline assignment: CDR1 MDHEN and CDR2 SYDVKM. This CDR3 contains 17 residues. CDR3 in amino acids: CASSSGTGIYSNQPQHF. CDR3 DNA: TGTGCCAGCAGTTCCGGGACAGGAATTTATAGCAATCAGCCCCAGCATTTT.

The rearrangement links TRBV6-5 to TRBJ2-2; D not certain. Trimming left V 5 bases short and J 6 bases short, with 7 bases between. Germline CDR1 reads MNHEY; CDR2 reads SVGAGI. CDR3 length: 12 amino acids. CDR3: CASSITPGELFF. CDR3 coding DNA: TGTGCCAGCAGTATCACACCCGGGGAGCTGTTTTTT.

This clone was seen a single time. This rearrangement joins TRBV10-2 to TRBJ1-1; TRBD1 aligns across 7 bases. V lost 1 base, J lost 0 bases, and 2 bases stayed unmatched. The germline V gene encodes CDR1 WSHSY and CDR2 SAAADI. The CDR3 totals 15 residues. CDR3 DNA sequence: TGCGCCAGCAGTGAGTGGGACAGTATGAACACTGAAGCTTTCTTT. Its protein product is CASSEWDSMNTEAFF.